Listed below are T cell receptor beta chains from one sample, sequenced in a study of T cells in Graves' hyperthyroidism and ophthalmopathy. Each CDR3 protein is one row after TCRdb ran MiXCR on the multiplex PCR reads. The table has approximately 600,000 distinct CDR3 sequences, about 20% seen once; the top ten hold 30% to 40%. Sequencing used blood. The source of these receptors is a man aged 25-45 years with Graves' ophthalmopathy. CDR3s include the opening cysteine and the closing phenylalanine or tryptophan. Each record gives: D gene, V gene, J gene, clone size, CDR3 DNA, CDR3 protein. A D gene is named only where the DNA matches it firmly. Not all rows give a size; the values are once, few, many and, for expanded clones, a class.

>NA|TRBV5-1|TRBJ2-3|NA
TGCGCCAGCAGCCTCCAACTAGCTAGGGCCACAGATACGCAGTATTTT
CASSLQLARATDTQYF
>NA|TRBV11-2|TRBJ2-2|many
TGTGCCAGCAGCTTAGAGGGCACTAACACCGGGGAGCTGTTTTTT
CASSLEGTNTGELFF
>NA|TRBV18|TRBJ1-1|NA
TGTGCCAGCTCACCACAGTCCTACTCTAAGGGCGGTTTCTTT
CASSPQSYSKGGFF
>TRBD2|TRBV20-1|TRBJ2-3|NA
TGCAGTGGGGGACTAGCGGGAGGAGCTAGCACAGATACGCAGTATTTT
CSGGLAGGASTDTQYF
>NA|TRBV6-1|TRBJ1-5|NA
TGTGCCAGCAGTGTCGGCAGGGTAGGACAGCCCCAGCATTTT
CASSVGRVGQPQHF
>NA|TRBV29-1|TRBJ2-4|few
TGCAGCGTTGCCGATCGCGGCCTAGCCAAAAACATTCAGTACTTC
CSVADRGLAKNIQYF
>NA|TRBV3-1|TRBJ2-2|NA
TGTGCCAGCAGCCAAGGGCTAGAAGGGGCCGGGGAGCTGTTTTTT
CASSQGLEGAGELFF
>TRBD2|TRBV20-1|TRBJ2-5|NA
TGCAGTGCTAGATCTCCCTCGGAAGCGGGAGGGGTGACCCAGTACTTC
CSARSPSEAGGVTQYF
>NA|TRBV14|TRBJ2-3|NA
TGTGCCAGCAGCCAAGATGCAGGCTCCACAGATACGCAGTATTTT
CASSQDAGSTDTQYF
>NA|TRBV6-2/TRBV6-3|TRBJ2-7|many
TGTGCCAGCAGTTACCCGGACAGTTTCTACGAGCAGTACTTC
CASSYPDSFYEQYF
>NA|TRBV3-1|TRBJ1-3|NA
TGTGCCAGCGGACCGCTCGGAAACACCATATATTTT
CASGPLGNTIYF
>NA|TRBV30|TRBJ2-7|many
TGTGCCTGGAGGGAGGGGTACGAGCAGTACTTC
CAWREGYEQYF
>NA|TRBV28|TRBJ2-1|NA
TGTGCCAGCAGTTCACTAGGCTACAATGAGCAGTTCTTC
CASSSLGYNEQFF